This T cell receptor beta chain originates from a study of cytomegalovirus exposure and HLA in healthy donors. Study as a whole: A data release that came early held roughly 85 million unique TCRs from HLA-typed donors.

The length of the CDR3 is 18 residues. Unmatched junction bases numbered 10, after V lost 0 bases and J lost 4 bases. Germline loops: CDR1 LGHNA, CDR2 YNFKEQ. This clone was seen more than once but under ten times. Amplification used 60 Vbeta primers and 13 Jbeta primers. Sequencing was performed with immunoSEQ multiplex PCR; in TCRdb, only in-frame clones are kept and a portion is missing. The repertoire holds 150,000 or so clones, with 85% as singletons. The clonotype comes from a man younger than 35 in good health and CMV-seropositive. The chain is built from TRBV4-2 and TRBJ1-3; the match to TRBD1 covers 9 bases. The sequencing input was PBMCs. CDR3 in amino acids: CASSQDWGRTGVGNTIYF. The CDR3, as DNA: TGTGCCAGCAGCCAAGACTGGGGCAGGACAGGGGTAGGAAACACCATATATTTT.